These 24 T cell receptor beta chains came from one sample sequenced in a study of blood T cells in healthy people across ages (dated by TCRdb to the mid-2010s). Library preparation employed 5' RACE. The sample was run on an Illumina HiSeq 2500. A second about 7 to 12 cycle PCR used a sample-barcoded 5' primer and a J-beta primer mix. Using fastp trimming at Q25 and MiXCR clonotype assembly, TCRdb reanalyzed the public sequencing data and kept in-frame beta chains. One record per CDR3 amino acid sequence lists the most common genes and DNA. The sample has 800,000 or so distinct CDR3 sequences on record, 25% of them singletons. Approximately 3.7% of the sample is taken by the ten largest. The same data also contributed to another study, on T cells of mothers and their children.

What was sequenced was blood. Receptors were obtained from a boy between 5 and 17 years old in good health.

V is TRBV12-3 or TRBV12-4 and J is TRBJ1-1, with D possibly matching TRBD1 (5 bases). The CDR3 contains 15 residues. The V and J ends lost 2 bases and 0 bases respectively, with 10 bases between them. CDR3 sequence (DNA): TGTGCCAGCAGTTTAAGACCCAGGGTGAACACTGAAGCTTTCTTT. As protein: CASSLRPRVNTEAFF.

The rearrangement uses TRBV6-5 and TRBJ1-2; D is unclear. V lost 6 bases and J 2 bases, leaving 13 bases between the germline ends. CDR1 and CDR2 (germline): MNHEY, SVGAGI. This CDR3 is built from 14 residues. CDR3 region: CASRPGFTNYGYTF. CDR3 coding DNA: TGTGCCAGCAGGCCAGGATTTACAAACTATGGCTACACCTTC.

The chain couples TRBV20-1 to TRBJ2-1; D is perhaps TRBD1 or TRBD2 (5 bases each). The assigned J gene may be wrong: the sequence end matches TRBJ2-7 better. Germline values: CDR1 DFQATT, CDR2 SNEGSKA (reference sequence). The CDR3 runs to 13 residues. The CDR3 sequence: CSATDRLLYEQYF. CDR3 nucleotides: TGCAGTGCTACAGACAGACTATTATACGAGCAGTACTTC.

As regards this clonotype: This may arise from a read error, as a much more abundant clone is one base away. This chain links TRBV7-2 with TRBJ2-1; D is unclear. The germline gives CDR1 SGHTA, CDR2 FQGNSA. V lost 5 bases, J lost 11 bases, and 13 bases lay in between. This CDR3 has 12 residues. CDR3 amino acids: CASSKRVDQQFF. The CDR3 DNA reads TGTGCCAGCAGCAAAAGGGTCGATCAGCAGTTCTTC.

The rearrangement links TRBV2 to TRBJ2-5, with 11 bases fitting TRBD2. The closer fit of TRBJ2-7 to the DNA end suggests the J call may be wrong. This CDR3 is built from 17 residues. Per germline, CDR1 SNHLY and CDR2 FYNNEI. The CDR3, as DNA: TGTGCCAGCAGTGACCCGCCGGGACTAGCGGTCTCCTACGAGCAGTACTTC. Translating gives CASSDPPGLAVSYEQYF.

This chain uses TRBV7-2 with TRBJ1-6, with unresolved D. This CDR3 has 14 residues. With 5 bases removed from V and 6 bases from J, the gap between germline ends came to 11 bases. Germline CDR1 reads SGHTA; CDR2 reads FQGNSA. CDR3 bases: TGTGCCAGCAGCCACGAGTCCGGTAATTCACCCCTCCACTTT. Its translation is CASSHESGNSPLHF.

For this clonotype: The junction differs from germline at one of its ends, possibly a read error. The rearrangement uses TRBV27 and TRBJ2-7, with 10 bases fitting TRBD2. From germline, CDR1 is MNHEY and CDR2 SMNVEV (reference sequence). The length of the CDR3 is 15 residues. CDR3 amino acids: CASSFGLAGVYERYF. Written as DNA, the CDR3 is TGTGCCAGCAGTTTTGGGCTAGCGGGAGTTTACGAGCGGTACTTC.

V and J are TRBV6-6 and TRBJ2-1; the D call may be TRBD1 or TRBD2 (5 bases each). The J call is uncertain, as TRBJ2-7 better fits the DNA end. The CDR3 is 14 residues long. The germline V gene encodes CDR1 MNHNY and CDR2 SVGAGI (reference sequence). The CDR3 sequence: CASSSGPPDYEQYF. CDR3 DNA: TGTGCCAGCAGTTCGGGACCACCCGACTACGAGCAGTACTTC.

CDR3 loop: CASSLAQGQGTQYF. CDR3 in DNA: TGTGCCAGCAGCTTAGCCCAGGGACAGGGGACCCAGTACTTC. The V call is TRBV7-2, the J call TRBJ2-5, with 9 nucleotides matching TRBD1. The V gene end was trimmed by 0 bases and the J gene end by 7 bases; junction bases not matched to a gene: 3. The CDR3 extends over 14 amino acids. Per germline, CDR1 SGHTA and CDR2 FQGNSA.

Here the CDR3 DNA reads TGTGCCAGCAGCCCAATTACTACGCTTGTGCAGTTCTTC. Amino acids: CASSPITTLVQFF. This rearrangement joins TRBV7-9 to TRBJ2-1, with D unresolved. Trimming removed 5 bases from V and 12 bases from J, with 17 bases in between. CDR3 length: 13 residues. Germline lookup yields CDR1 SEHNR and CDR2 FQNEAQ (reference sequence).

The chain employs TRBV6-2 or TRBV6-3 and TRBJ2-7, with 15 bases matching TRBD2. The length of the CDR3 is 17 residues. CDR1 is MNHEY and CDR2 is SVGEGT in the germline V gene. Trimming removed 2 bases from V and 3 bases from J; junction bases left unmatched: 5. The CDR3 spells CASSYDGLAGGVYEQYF. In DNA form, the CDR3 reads TGTGCCAGCAGTTACGACGGACTAGCGGGAGGGGTCTACGAGCAGTACTTC.

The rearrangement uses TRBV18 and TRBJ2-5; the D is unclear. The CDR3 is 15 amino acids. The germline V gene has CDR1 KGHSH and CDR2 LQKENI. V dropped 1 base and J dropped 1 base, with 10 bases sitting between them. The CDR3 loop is CASSPRRTAQETQYF. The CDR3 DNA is TGTGCCAGCTCACCACGAAGGACGGCCCAAGAGACCCAGTACTTC.

CDR3 sequence: CASSQEGGSYGYTF. CDR3 DNA sequence: TGCGCCAGCAGCCAGGAGGGGGGGAGCTATGGCTACACCTTC. The V call is TRBV4-1, the J call TRBJ1-2; perhaps TRBD1 as D (6 bases). The CDR3 covers 14 residues. The germline gives CDR1 MGHRA, CDR2 YSYEKL. V shed 3 bases and J shed 4 bases, with 12 bases lying between them.

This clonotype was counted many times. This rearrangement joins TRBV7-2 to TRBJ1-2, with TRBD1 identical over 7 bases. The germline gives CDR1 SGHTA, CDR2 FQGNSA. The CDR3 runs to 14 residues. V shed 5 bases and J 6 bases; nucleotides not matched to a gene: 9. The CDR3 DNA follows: TGTGCCAGCAGCCCTACCGGGACAGCGAATGGCTACACCTTC. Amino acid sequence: CASSPTGTANGYTF.

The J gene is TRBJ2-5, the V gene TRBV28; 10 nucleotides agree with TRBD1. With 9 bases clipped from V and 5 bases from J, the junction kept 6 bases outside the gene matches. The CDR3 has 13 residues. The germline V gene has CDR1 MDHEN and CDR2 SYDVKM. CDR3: CASATGGFETQYF. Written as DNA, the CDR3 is TGTGCCAGTGCGACAGGGGGCTTTGAGACCCAGTACTTC.

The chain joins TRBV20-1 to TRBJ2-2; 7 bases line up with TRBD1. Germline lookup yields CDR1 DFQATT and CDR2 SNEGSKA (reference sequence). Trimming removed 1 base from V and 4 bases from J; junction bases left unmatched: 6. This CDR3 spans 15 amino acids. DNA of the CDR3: TGCAGTGCTAGAGGCTCACGGACAGGCACCGGGGAGCTGTTTTTT. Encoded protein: CSARGSRTGTGELFF.

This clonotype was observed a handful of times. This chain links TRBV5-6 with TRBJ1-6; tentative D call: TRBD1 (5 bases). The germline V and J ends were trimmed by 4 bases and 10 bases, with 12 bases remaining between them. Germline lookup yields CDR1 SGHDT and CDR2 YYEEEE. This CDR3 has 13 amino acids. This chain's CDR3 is CASSPRVGSPLHF. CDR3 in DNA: TGTGCCAGCAGCCCCAGGGTCGGGTCACCCCTCCACTTT.

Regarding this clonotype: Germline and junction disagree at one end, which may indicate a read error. CDR3 loop: CAISPTTGTYEQYF. The CDR3, as DNA: TGTGCCATCAGTCCTACTACAGGGACCTACGAGCAGTACTTC. The chain combines TRBV27 with TRBJ2-7, with D tentatively TRBD1 (6 bases). Germline V gives CDR1 MNHEY, CDR2 SMNVEV (reference sequence). The CDR3 runs 14 residues.

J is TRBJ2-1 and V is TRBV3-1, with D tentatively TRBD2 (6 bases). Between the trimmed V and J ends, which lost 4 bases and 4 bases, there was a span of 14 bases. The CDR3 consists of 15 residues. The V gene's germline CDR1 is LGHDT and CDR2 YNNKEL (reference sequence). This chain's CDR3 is CASSPDAGPYNEQFF. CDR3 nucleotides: TGTGCCAGCAGCCCCGATGCGGGGCCGTACAATGAGCAGTTCTTC.

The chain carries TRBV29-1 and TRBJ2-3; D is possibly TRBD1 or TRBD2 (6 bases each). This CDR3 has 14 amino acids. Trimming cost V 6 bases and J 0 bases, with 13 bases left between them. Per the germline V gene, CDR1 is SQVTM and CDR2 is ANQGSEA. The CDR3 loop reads CSVAGGPSTDTQYF. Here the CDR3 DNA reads TGCAGCGTCGCCGGGGGCCCTAGCACAGATACGCAGTATTTT.

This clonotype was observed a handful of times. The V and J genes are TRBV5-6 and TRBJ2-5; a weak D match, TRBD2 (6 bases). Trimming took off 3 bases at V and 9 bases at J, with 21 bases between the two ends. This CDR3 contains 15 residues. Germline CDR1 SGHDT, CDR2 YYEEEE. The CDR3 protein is CASSSVAASLAAQYF. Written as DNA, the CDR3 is TGTGCCAGCAGCTCCGTAGCGGCGAGCCTCGCGGCCCAGTACTTC.

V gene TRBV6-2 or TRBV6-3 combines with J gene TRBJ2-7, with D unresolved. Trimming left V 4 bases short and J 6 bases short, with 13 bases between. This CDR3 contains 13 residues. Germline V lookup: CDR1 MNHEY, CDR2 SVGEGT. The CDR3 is CASSLAPNLEQYF. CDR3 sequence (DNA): TGTGCCAGCAGTTTAGCTCCCAACCTCGAGCAGTACTTC.

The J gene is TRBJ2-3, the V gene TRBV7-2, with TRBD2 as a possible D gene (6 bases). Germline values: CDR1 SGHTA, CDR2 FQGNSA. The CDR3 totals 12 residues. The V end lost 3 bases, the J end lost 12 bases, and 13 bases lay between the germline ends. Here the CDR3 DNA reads TGTGCCAGCAGCTTCTCCCTAGCGAGACAGTATTTT. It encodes CASSFSLARQYF.

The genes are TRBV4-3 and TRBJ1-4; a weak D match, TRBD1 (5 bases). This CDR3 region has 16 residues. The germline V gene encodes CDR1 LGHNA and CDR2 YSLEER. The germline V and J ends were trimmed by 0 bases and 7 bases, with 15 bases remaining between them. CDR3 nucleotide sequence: TGCGCCAGCAGCCAAGACAGGGCGATCAATGCTGAAAAACTGTTTTTT. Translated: CASSQDRAINAEKLFF.